This T cell receptor beta chain was obtained from a study of shared clonotypes between healthy human individuals. The germline V gene encodes CDR1 SGHTA and CDR2 FQGNSA. V dropped 4 bases and J dropped 7 bases, with 23 bases sitting between them. The length of the CDR3 is 17 residues. The table came from immunoSEQ multiplex PCR; TCRdb's copy has only in-frame clones and leaves some out. The data contain some 2,000,000 clones, 95% of them singletons. The source is a man between 18 and 29 years old in good health. The chain joins TRBV7-2 to TRBJ2-1; no clear D gene. Sequenced input: naive CD4+ T cells sorted from blood. Subset reported: CD45RA+ positively selected. CDR3 region: CASSSPTRTGSSNEQFF. The CDR3 DNA reads as TGTGCCAGCAGCTCCCCGACCCGAACCGGATCTAGTAATGAGCAGTTCTTC.